These 16 T cell receptor beta chains were sequenced from one sample in a study of blood T cell repertoires in COVID-19. Produced via immunoSEQ multiplex PCR; TCRdb's table is partial and in-frame only. The sample yields 300,000 to 450,000 clones, almost 90% seen once. The specimen was PBMCs or T cells enriched from blood (not recorded which). All receptors come from a woman aged 25 to 39 who had been exposed to COVID-19.

The V gene is TRBV19, the J gene TRBJ1-1, with 9 bases that match TRBD1. V gave up 2 bases and J gave up 3 bases; unmatched junction bases: 7. CDR3 length: 16 amino acids. Germline lookup yields CDR1 LNHDA and CDR2 SQIVND (reference sequence). The CDR3 coding sequence is TGTGCCAGTAGTATAAGTACAGGGGGCTTGGACACTGAAGCTTTCTTT. Translation gives CASSISTGGLDTEAFF.

This clone was seen just once. The chain employs TRBV9 and TRBJ1-3; possibly TRBD1 for D (5 bases). This CDR3 is built from 17 residues. Trimming removed 0 bases from V and 0 bases from J, with 13 bases in between. Germline CDR1 reads SGDLS; CDR2 reads YYNGEE. In DNA form, the CDR3 reads TGTGCCAGCAGCGTAGGGCCCAGGGCGAACTCTGGAAACACCATATATTTT. Translated, it gives CASSVGPRANSGNTIYF.

The chain combines TRBV28 with TRBJ2-7, with 11 bases fitting TRBD2. CDR3 length equals 15 residues. V shed 5 bases, J shed 4 bases, and the junction held 7 bases outside the gene matches. Germline loops: CDR1 MDHEN, CDR2 SYDVKM. The CDR3 spells CASSRGLAEMYEQYF. Here the CDR3 DNA reads TGTGCCAGCAGTAGGGGACTAGCGGAGATGTACGAGCAGTACTTC.

The chain couples TRBV21-1 to TRBJ2-4; TRBD2 is the table's D call and was not checked against the DNA. TRBV21-1 is labeled a pseudogene. The CDR3 is 16 residues long. The DNA of the CDR3 is TGTGCCAGCAGCAAATCGGGACTAGAGGCCAAAAACATTCAGTACTTC. This translates into CASSKSGLEAKNIQYF.

V usage is TRBV19 and J usage is TRBJ1-5, with 7 positions matching TRBD1. J gave up 3 bases and V 7 bases, and 6 bases lay outside the gene matches. The CDR3 sequence is 14 residues long. Germline CDR1 reads LNHDA; CDR2 reads SQIVND (reference sequence). The CDR3 protein is CASTPTGINQPQHF. DNA for the CDR3: TGTGCCAGTACACCGACAGGGATCAATCAGCCCCAGCATTTT.

The genes are TRBV28 and TRBJ2-7, with D tentatively TRBD1 (6 bases). Trimming pared 2 bases from V and 4 bases from J, leaving 15 bases between. The CDR3 length is 15 residues. Germline V gene data show CDR1 as MDHEN and CDR2 as SYDVKM. The CDR3 here is CASSLRGMTGYEQYF. The DNA of the CDR3 is TGTGCCAGCAGTTTAAGGGGGATGACTGGGTACGAGCAGTACTTC.

The J gene is TRBJ1-1, the V gene TRBV28, with no clear D. This CDR3 has 11 amino acids. Germline values: CDR1 MDHEN, CDR2 SYDVKM. V was shortened by 7 bases and J by 0 bases, with 3 bases between the two germline ends. The CDR3 DNA reads as TGTGCCAGCAATATGAACACTGAAGCTTTCTTT. Amino acid sequence: CASNMNTEAFF.

The chain links TRBV9 to TRBJ2-1; 10 nucleotides match TRBD2. Germline V gene sequence: CDR1 SGDLS, CDR2 YYNGEE. V gave up 2 bases and J gave up 8 bases; unmatched junction bases: 4. This CDR3 is 14 amino acids long. CDR3 in DNA: TGTGCCAGCAGCGTTGCTAGCGGGAGCTATGAGCAGTTCTTC. Its protein is CASSVASGSYEQFF. The whole variable domain, remainder taken from reference TRBV9 and TRBJ2-1, is DSGVTQTPKHLITATGQRVTLRCSPRSGDLSVYWYQQSLDQGLQFLIQYYNGEERAKGNILERFSAQQFPDLHSELNLSSLELGDSALYFCASSVASGSYEQFFGPGTRLTVL.

This sequence joins TRBV12-5 and TRBJ1-1; weak D call: TRBD1 (5 bases). This CDR3 is 13 amino acids long. Trimming shortened V by 5 bases and J by 3 bases, and 10 bases separated the two germline ends. Germline V gene data show CDR1 as LGHNT and CDR2 as FRNRAP. The CDR3 DNA is TGTGCTAGTGGTGGGGACTCCTACACTGAAGCTTTCTTT. Protein sequence: CASGGDSYTEAFF.

The chain carries TRBV18 and TRBJ1-4; 8 positions match TRBD1. The CDR3 sequence is 15 residues long. CDR1 KGHSH and CDR2 LQKENI come from the germline V gene. V trimming: 0 bases; J trimming: 8 bases; junction bases outside the gene matches: 5. In DNA form, the CDR3 reads TGTGCCAGCTCACCACCCGGCAGGGGGCTCGAAAAACTGTTTTTT. Residues: CASSPPGRGLEKLFF.

The rearrangement joins TRBV6-5 to TRBJ1-6, with a possible D match to TRBD1 (5 bases). Germline V gene data show CDR1 as MNHEY and CDR2 as SVGAGI. There are 15 residues in the CDR3. Trimming pared 7 bases from V and 3 bases from J, leaving 13 bases between. This CDR3 reads CASTRRQFYNSPLHF. CDR3 nucleotide sequence: TGTGCCAGCACCCGCAGACAGTTCTATAATTCACCCCTCCACTTT.

This clone was counted a single time. The chain combines TRBV28 with TRBJ1-4; TRBD1 might be the D (6 bases). CDR3 length: 14 amino acids. The germline V gene has CDR1 MDHEN and CDR2 SYDVKM. V lost 6 bases and J 4 bases, leaving 12 bases between the germline ends. The DNA for the CDR3 is TGTGCCAGCAGGACCGGACAGATTAATGAAAAACTGTTTTTT. It is translated as CASRTGQINEKLFF.

This chain's CDR3 is CATGQGGSPLHF. CDR3 bases: TGTGCCACCGGACAGGGAGGTTCACCCCTCCACTTT. V usage is TRBV10-3 and J usage is TRBJ1-6; 8 bases are shared with TRBD1. This CDR3 contains 12 residues. Per the germline V gene, CDR1 is ENHRY and CDR2 is SYGVKD. The ends lost 10 bases at V and 9 bases at J; junction bases unmatched: 5.

The V and J genes are TRBV27 and TRBJ1-5, with a weak D call TRBD1 (5 bases). The CDR3 has 14 amino acids. Trimming took off 3 bases at V and 2 bases at J, with 8 bases between the two ends. CDR1 and CDR2 from the germline V gene are MNHEY and SMNVEV (reference sequence). CDR3 nucleotide sequence: TGTGCCAGCAGTTTCAGGGTTGGCAATCAGCCCCAGCATTTT. Translated: CASSFRVGNQPQHF.

This chain links TRBV7-2 with TRBJ1-4; TRBD1 matches at 11 bases. V lost 7 bases to trimming and J lost 8 bases; unmatched junction nucleotides: 6. The germline V gene encodes CDR1 SGHTA and CDR2 FQGNSA. The CDR3 is 14 residues long. The CDR3 protein is CASTLDRGREKLFF. The CDR3 DNA reads as TGTGCCAGCACCTTGGACAGGGGGCGGGAAAAACTGTTTTTT.

J is TRBJ1-2 and V is TRBV19; TRBD1 matches at 9 bases. The CDR3 totals 15 residues. Losses at the gene ends were 7 bases for V and 4 bases for J; bases not matched to a gene: 10. Germline V gene lookup returns CDR1 LNHDA and CDR2 SQIVND (reference sequence). Written as DNA, the CDR3 is TGTGCCAGTACCGATACGACAGGGGGAACCTATGGCTACACCTTC. Protein sequence: CASTDTTGGTYGYTF.